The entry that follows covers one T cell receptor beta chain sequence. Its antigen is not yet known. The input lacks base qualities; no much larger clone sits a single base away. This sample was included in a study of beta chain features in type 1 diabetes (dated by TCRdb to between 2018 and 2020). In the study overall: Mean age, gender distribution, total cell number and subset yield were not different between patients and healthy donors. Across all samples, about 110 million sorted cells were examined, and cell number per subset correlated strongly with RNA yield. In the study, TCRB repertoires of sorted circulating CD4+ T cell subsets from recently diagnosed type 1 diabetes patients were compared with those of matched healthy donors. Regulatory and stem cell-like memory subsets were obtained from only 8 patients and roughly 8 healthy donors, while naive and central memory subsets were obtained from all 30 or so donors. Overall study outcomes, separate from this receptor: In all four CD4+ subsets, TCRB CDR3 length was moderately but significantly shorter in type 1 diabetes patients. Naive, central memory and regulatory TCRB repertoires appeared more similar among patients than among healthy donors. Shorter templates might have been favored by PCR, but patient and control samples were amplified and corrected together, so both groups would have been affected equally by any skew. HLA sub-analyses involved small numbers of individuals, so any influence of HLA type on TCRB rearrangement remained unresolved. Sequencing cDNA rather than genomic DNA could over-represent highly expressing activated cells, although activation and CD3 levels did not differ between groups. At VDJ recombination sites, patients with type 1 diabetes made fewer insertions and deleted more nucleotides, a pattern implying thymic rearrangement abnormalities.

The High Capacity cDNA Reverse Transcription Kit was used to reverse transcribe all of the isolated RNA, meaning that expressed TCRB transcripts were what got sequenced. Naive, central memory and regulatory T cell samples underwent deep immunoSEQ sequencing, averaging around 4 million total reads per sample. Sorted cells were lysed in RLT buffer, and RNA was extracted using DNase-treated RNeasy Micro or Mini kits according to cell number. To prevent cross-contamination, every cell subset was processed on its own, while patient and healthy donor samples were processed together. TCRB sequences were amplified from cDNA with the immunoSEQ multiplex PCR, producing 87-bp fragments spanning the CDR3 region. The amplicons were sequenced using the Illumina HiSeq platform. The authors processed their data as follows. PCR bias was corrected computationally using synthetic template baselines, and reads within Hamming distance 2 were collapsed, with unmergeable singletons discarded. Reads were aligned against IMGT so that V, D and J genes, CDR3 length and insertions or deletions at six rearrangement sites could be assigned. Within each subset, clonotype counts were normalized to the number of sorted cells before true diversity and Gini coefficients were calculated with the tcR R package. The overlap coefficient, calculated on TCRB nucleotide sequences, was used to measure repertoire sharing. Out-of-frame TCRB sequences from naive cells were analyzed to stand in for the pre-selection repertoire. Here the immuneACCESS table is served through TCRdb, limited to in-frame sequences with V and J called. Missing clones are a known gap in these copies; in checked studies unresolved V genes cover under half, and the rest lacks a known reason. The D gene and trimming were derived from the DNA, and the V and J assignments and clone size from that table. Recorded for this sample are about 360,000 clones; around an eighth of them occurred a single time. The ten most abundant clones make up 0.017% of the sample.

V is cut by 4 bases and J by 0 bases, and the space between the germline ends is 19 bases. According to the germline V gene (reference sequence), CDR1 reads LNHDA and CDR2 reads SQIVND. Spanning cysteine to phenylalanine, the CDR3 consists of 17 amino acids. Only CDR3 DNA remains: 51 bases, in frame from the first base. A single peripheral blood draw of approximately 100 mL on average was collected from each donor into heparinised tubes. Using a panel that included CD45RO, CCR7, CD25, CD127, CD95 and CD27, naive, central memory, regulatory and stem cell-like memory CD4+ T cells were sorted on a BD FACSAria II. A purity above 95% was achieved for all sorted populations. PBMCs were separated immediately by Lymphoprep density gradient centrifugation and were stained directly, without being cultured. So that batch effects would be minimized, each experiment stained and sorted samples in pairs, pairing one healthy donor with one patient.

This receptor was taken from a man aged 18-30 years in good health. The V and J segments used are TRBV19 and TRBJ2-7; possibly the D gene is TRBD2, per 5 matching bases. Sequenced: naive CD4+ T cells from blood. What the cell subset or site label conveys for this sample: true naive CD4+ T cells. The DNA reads TGTGCCAGTAGTAGCCAAAGAAGGGAGATCAGCTCCTACGAGCAGTACTTC. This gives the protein CASSSQRREISSYEQYF. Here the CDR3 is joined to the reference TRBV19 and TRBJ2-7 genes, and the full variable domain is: DGGITQSPKYLFRKEGQNVTLSCEQNLNHDAMYWYRQDPGQGLRLIYYSQIVNDFQKGDIAEGYSVSREKKESFPLTVTSAQKNPTAFYLCASSSQRREISSYEQYFGPGTRLTVT.